These T cell receptor beta chains were read from a single sample in a study of CD8 T cells in Susac syndrome. TCRdb processed the immunoSEQ multiplex PCR reads anew with MiXCR; each CDR3 protein has one entry. This table holds about 190,000 distinct CDR3 sequences, roughly 95% found once. The sequenced sample consisted of CD4+ T cells from PBMCs. The receptors originated from a human donor in good health. Each CDR3 is given with its conserved first and last residue. A D gene is named only where the DNA matches it firmly. Size is stated for part of the rows, as once, few or many counts, or as a class when the clone is expanded.

NA	TRBJ1-5	TRBV20-1	NA	CSARTEVQPQHF	TGCAGTGCTAGAACTGAAGTCCAGCCCCAGCATTTT
NA	TRBJ1-6	TRBV25-1	TRBD1	CASSETGSHNSPLHF	TGTGCCAGCAGTGAGACAGGGTCCCATAATTCACCCCTCCACTTT
once	TRBJ1-2	TRBV20-1	NA	CSAGPIKNYGYTF	TGCAGTGCCGGGCCGATTAAGAACTATGGCTACACCTTC
NA	TRBJ1-2	TRBV29-1	NA	CSVDLAGVGGYTF	TGCAGCGTTGATCTTGCGGGGGTAGGCGGCTACACCTTC
NA	TRBJ2-7	TRBV5-6	NA	CASSLGQYEQYF	TGTGCCAGCAGCTTAGGACAGTACGAGCAGTACTTC
once	TRBJ2-1	TRBV20-1	NA	CSASLGYDASSYNEQFF	TGCAGTGCTAGCCTAGGCTACGACGCGAGCTCCTACAATGAGCAGTTCTTC
NA	TRBJ1-2	TRBV12-3/TRBV12-4	NA	CASSGGVSYGYTF	TGTGCCAGCAGTGGGGGTGTTAGCTATGGCTACACCTTC
NA	TRBJ2-1	TRBV14	TRBD2	CASSQTSGSIYEQFF	TGTGCCAGCAGCCAGACTAGCGGGAGTATCTATGAGCAGTTCTTC
NA	TRBJ2-2	TRBV3-1	NA	CASSLRGPGELFF	TGTGCCAGCAGCCTCAGGGGTCCCGGGGAGCTGTTTTTT
NA	TRBJ2-7	TRBV6-5	NA	CASSYGPDFSYEQYF	TGTGCCAGCAGTTACGGGCCGGACTTCTCCTACGAGCAGTACTTC
NA	TRBJ1-4	TRBV9	NA	CASSVRLYKLFF	TGTGCCAGCAGCGTACGATTGTACAAACTGTTTTTT
once	TRBJ1-5	TRBV30	NA	CAWGSNQPQHF	TGTGCCTGGGGCAGCAATCAGCCCCAGCATTTT